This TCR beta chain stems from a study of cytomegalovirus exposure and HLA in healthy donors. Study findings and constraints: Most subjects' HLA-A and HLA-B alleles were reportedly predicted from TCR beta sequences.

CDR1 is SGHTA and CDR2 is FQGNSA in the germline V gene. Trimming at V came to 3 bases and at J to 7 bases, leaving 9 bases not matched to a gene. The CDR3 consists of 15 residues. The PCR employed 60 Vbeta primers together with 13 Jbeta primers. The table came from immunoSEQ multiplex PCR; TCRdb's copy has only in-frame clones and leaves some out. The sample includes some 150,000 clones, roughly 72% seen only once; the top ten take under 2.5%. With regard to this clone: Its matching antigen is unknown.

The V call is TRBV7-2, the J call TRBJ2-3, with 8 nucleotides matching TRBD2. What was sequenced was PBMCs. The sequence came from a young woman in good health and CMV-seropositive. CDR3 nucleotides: TGTGCCAGCAGCTTTAGGGCTAGCGGGTTAAATACGCAGTATTTT. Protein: CASSFRASGLNTQYF.